This TCR beta chain was found in a study of T-cell memory formation after mild COVID-19. Across the study: TCR clusters showed largely donor specificity.

Germline CDR1 MNHEY, CDR2 SMNVEV (reference sequence). V was trimmed by 3 bases and J by 7 bases, leaving 19 bases between them. CDR3 length equals 15 residues. A note on this clonotype: Its antigen remains unknown.

MiXCR, applied by TCRdb to the 5' RACE reads, yields one record per CDR3 protein. The table has approximately 340,000 distinct CDR3 sequences, approximately 12% seen once. Overall study results and limits: SARS-CoV-2 specificity of second-wave clones peaking day 37 was unconfirmed. There were some responding clones in pre-infection memory, which suggested that cross-reactive memory had joined. Contracting clones from day 15 to 85 showed balanced CD4/CD8; later expanders favored CD4+.

This TCR was sampled from a man between 18 and 29 years old who had mild COVID-19 (a few samples of this study predate the infection). Cell type and time point are not known. The chain recombines TRBV27 with TRBJ2-7, with D perhaps matching TRBD1 (6 bases). Sequencing was carried out using PBMCs or a T cell subset sorted from them (not recorded which). The CDR3 here is CASSFSDRAFGEQYV. As DNA, the CDR3 is TGTGCCAGCAGTTTCTCGGACAGAGCGTTCGGGGAGCAGTACGTC.